This T cell receptor beta chain was observed in a study of blood T cell repertoires in COVID-19. Across the study: From the United States, Italy and Spain came samples of acute and convalescent COVID-19.

Assay: immunoSEQ multiplex PCR; the TCRdb copy retains only in-frame clones and omits some. This sample has roughly 280,000 clones, with roughly 89% found just once. Two negative PCRs, clearance, or symptom resolution had been documented for recovered Cohort 3 donors. Per the germline V gene, CDR1 is MNHEY and CDR2 is SVGAGI. Trimming stripped 2 bases from V and 1 base from J, with 11 bases between. The CDR3 is 15 residues long. The sample taken for sequencing was PBMCs or T cells enriched from blood (not recorded which). This receptor was obtained from a woman aged 60-75 years who had recovered from COVID-19. The chain uses TRBV6-5 and TRBJ1-1; the D gene is possibly TRBD1 (5 bases). CDR3 sequence: CASSYPGRANTEAFF. The CDR3 DNA reads as TGTGCCAGCAGTTACCCAGGGAGGGCGAACACTGAAGCTTTCTTT.